Listed below are T cell receptor beta chains from one sample, sequenced in a study of T-cell reconstitution after alpha-beta-depleted transplantation in children. One entry per CDR3 protein results from TCRdb running MiXCR on the PCR reads. The sample lists 220,000 or so distinct CDR3 sequences, approximately 8% occurring once. The sequenced sample was PBMCs, mostly from graft donor cells, obtained 180 days after TCRalphabeta/CD19-depleted stem cell transplant. These receptors all come from a male patient aged 10 to 17 who had a stem cell transplant for acute lymphoblastic leukemia, so the T cells may come from the graft donor. Each CDR3 is given with its conserved first and last residue. The D gene is left open where the match is weak. Clone size is stated in some rows and not others, as once, few, many or a class when expanded.

D,V,size,J,DNA,CDR3
-,TRBV3-1,many,TRBJ1-5,TGTGCCAGCAGCCCAAGGTATAGCAATCAGCCCCAGCATTTT,CASSPRYSNQPQHF
TRBD1,TRBV24-1,many,TRBJ1-2,TGTGCCACCAGTCCGTCCGGACAGGGGGTTGACTATGGCTACACCTTC,CATSPSGQGVDYGYTF
TRBD2,TRBV2,many,TRBJ2-3,TGTGCCAGCGGCGGACTAGCGGGCACAGATACGCAGTATTTT,CASGGLAGTDTQYF
-,TRBV4-3,many,TRBJ2-3,TGCGCCAGCAGCCCCGGGGACTCCATTCCAGATACGCAGTATTTT,CASSPGDSIPDTQYF
-,TRBV6-5,many,TRBJ1-3,TGTGCCACCTCGCAGGGAAACACCATATATTTT,CATSQGNTIYF
-,TRBV28,many,TRBJ2-7,TGTGCCAGCAGTTCAGTCGGGGCAGAGCAGTACTTC,CASSSVGAEQYF
-,TRBV7-9,many,TRBJ2-5,TGTGCCAGCAGCATCTTACAGGGTCCGGAGACCCAGTACTTC,CASSILQGPETQYF
-,TRBV4-2,many,TRBJ1-5,TGTGCCAGCAGCCAAGACGAGACCCCCTCAGGGAAGGATGGCAATCAGCCCCAGCATTTT,CASSQDETPSGKDGNQPQHF
-,TRBV7-9,-,TRBJ1-5,TGTGCCATCGGCCCGGGGGTCCCCGGCGGCAATCAGCCCCAGCATTTT,CAIGPGVPGGNQPQHF
-,TRBV6-6,few,TRBJ1-1,TGTGCCAGCGGACGGGGCAGTGAAGCTTTCTTT,CASGRGSEAFF
-,TRBV23-1,-,TRBJ1-5,TGCGCCAGCAGTCAATGCGGCGGGAGGCAGCCCCAGCATTTT,CASSQCGGRQPQHF
-,TRBV4-1,many,TRBJ1-1,TGCGCCAGCAGCCAAGATCGTGGGACCGTGAAACATTTGAACACTGAAGCTTTCTTT,CASSQDRGTVKHLNTEAFF
TRBD1,TRBV28,many,TRBJ2-3,TGTGCCACCAGAGGGCAGGGGGCAGATACGCAGTATTTT,CATRGQGADTQYF
TRBD1,TRBV28,many,TRBJ1-1,TGTGCCTCAGGACAGGTGATGAACACTGAAGCTTTCTTT,CASGQVMNTEAFF
TRBD2,TRBV6-1,few,TRBJ2-1,TGTGCCAGCGGAACTAGCGGGGGTAACTACAATGAGCAGTTCTTC,CASGTSGGNYNEQFF
-,TRBV6-2/TRBV6-3,many,TRBJ2-7,TGTGCCAGCAGTTACCATAACGTCATAGGTCCCTACGAGCAGTACTTC,CASSYHNVIGPYEQYF
-,TRBV5-6,many,TRBJ2-5,TGTGCCAGCAGCTTGGGGGCTAGCTCCCTAATAGACCAGTACTTC,CASSLGASSLIDQYF
-,TRBV10-3,many,TRBJ2-3,TGTGCCACCTATTATCGGGAAACTCTCGCAGATACGCAGTATTTT,CATYYRETLADTQYF
-,TRBV24-1,many,TRBJ2-1,TGTGCCACCAGTGTGGGGGGAGGCTACAATGAGCAGTTCTTC,CATSVGGGYNEQFF
-,TRBV6-5,many,TRBJ1-3,TGTGCCAGCAGTTATGGAAACACCATATATTTT,CASSYGNTIYF
TRBD2,TRBV5-1,many,TRBJ2-1,TGCGCCAGCAGCTTGAAAGGGACTAGCTGGGCGTTCGACAATGAGCAGTTCTTC,CASSLKGTSWAFDNEQFF
-,TRBV18,few,TRBJ1-5,TGTGCCAGCTCACCAAGTGGCGGGGTCTTTCCCCAGCATTTT,CASSPSGGVFPQHF
TRBD1,TRBV7-2,-,TRBJ2-7,TGTGCCAGCAGCCCGGGACAGAGGAACGAGCCGTACTTC,CASSPGQRNEPYF
-,TRBV2,many,TRBJ2-1,TGTGCCAGCATAGTGGGGACCACTCCCAATGAGCAGTTCTTC,CASIVGTTPNEQFF
-,TRBV6-1,-,TRBJ1-2,TGTGCCAGTCTACAGGAGCACTATGGCTACACCTTC,CASLQEHYGYTF
-,TRBV3-1,many,TRBJ1-6,TGTGCCAGCGGAACGAGCTCCTATAATTCACCCCTCCACTTT,CASGTSSYNSPLHF
-,TRBV20-1,many,TRBJ2-7,TGCAGTGTAAGGGGGGGATCCCCCTACGAGCAGTACTTC,CSVRGGSPYEQYF
-,TRBV20-1,many,TRBJ2-6,TGCAGTGCTAGAGATACCTCTGGGGCCAACGTCCTGACTTTC,CSARDTSGANVLTF
TRBD1,TRBV7-9,many,TRBJ2-1,TGTGCCAGCAGCTCCACAGGGGGTAGCTTCAATGAGCAGTTCTTC,CASSSTGGSFNEQFF
-,TRBV12-3/TRBV12-4,-,TRBJ1-6,TGTGCCAGCAGGGCCGGGCGCCGAATGAATTCACCCCTCCACTTT,CASRAGRRMNSPLHF
-,TRBV10-3,many,TRBJ2-4,TGTGCCGCTTCAGGTATAACCAAAAACATTCAGTACTTC,CAASGITKNIQYF
TRBD1,TRBV18,many,TRBJ1-4,TGTGCCAGCTCATGGGACAGGGTACAGGAAAAACTGTTTTTT,CASSWDRVQEKLFF
-,TRBV6-2/TRBV6-3,many,TRBJ2-6,TGTGCCAGCAGTTGGGGAGCTGGGGCCAACGTCCTGACTTTC,CASSWGAGANVLTF
-,TRBV29-1,many,TRBJ1-2,TGCAGCGTTGCCCGGGACTATGGCTACACCTTC,CSVARDYGYTF
-,TRBV28,many,TRBJ1-5,TGTGCCAGCAGTTTCGGGGCCCCCCAGCATTTT,CASSFGAPQHF